The rows below give T cell receptor beta chains drawn from one sample of a study of yellow fever vaccine responses in identical twins. Using its own MiXCR run on the RT-PCR reads, TCRdb lists one record per CDR3 protein. The sample gives 15,000 to 20,000 distinct CDR3 sequences, around 80% of which show up once; about 1.8% is in the top ten. This material consisted of T cells from blood (PBMCs), unsorted or a sorted subset (not recorded which), taken before or after yellow fever vaccination (not recorded which). These receptors all come from a woman aged 18-35 years who received the yellow fever vaccine. Each CDR3 is given with its conserved first and last residue. A D gene is named only where the DNA matches it firmly. Only part of the rows carry a size: once, few, many, or a class if the clone is expanded.

TRBJ1-5,TRBV20-1,-,TRBD1,CSAETGVNQPQHF,TGCAGTGCCGAAACAGGGGTCAATCAGCCCCAGCATTTT
TRBJ2-7,TRBV18,few,-,CASSQTLTYEQYF,TGTGCCAGCTCACAGACCCTTACCTACGAGCAGTACTTC
TRBJ2-5,TRBV20-1,-,-,CSARGFAETQYF,TGCAGTGCTAGAGGATTTGCGGAGACCCAGTACTTC
TRBJ2-5,TRBV7-9,-,-,CASSSPRRGETQYF,TGTGCCAGCAGCTCCCCGAGGCGGGGAGAGACCCAGTACTTC
TRBJ2-3,TRBV29-1,-,-,CSAVRDTQYF,TGCAGCGCGGTTAGAGATACGCAGTATTTT
TRBJ2-7,TRBV29-1,-,-,CSVEGRNSYEQYF,TGCAGCGTTGAAGGACGGAACTCCTACGAGCAGTACTTC
TRBJ2-5,TRBV12-3/TRBV12-4,-,-,CASRGSVQETQYF,TGTGCCAGCCGTGGCAGTGTACAAGAGACCCAGTACTTC
TRBJ2-3,TRBV29-1,-,-,CSVDALRDTQYF,TGCAGCGTTGATGCCCTGAGAGATACGCAGTATTTT
TRBJ2-7,TRBV5-6,-,-,CASSSLEYLANEQYF,TGTGCCAGCAGCTCATTAGAGTATCTTGCCAACGAGCAGTACTTC
TRBJ2-4,TRBV11-3,-,-,CASSLSRQKGNIQYF,TGTGCCAGCAGCTTATCCCGGCAGAAAGGCAACATTCAGTACTTC
TRBJ1-5,TRBV28,once,-,CATRQGQPQHF,TGTGCCACCCGGCAAGGGCAGCCCCAGCATTTT
TRBJ2-1,TRBV7-9,-,TRBD2,CASLPAGGPYNEQFF,TGTGCCAGCCTCCCAGCGGGAGGGCCCTACAATGAGCAGTTCTTC
TRBJ2-1,TRBV15,-,TRBD2,CATSKTSGQRDEQFF,TGTGCCACCAGCAAGACTAGCGGGCAGAGGGATGAGCAGTTCTTC
TRBJ2-7,TRBV11-2,-,TRBD1,CASSLEWGQGRYEQYF,TGTGCCAGCAGCTTAGAGTGGGGACAGGGTCGTTACGAGCAGTACTTC
TRBJ2-7,TRBV13,-,TRBD2,CASRLLAGSHEQYF,TGTGCCAGCAGGTTACTAGCGGGGAGCCACGAGCAGTACTTC
TRBJ1-5,TRBV7-6,-,-,CASSSQGNQPQHF,TGTGCCAGCAGCTCTCAGGGGAATCAGCCCCAGCATTTT
TRBJ2-7,TRBV20-1,-,TRBD2,CSANPLSGSYEQYF,TGCAGTGCTAATCCTTTAAGCGGGAGCTACGAGCAGTACTTC
TRBJ1-6,TRBV6-5,-,-,CASSYSVGSSYNSPLHF,TGTGCCAGCAGTTACTCGGTAGGGAGCTCCTATAATTCACCCCTCCACTTT
TRBJ1-1,TRBV24-1,-,-,CATSGSSTEAFF,TGTGCCACCTCAGGGAGTAGCACTGAAGCTTTCTTT
TRBJ2-7,TRBV13,-,-,CASSFGPGQSYEQYF,-
TRBJ2-3,TRBV18,-,-,CASSPELGVSDTQYF,TGTGCCAGCTCACCAGAGCTGGGAGTGTCAGATACGCAGTATTTT
TRBJ2-7,TRBV28,-,-,CASSLSGTGNEQYF,TGTGCCAGCAGTTTGTCTGGGACGGGGAACGAGCAGTACTTC
TRBJ2-1,TRBV6-4,-,TRBD2,CASSDSGLGREGYNEQFF,TGTGCCAGCAGTGACTCCGGGCTTGGTAGGGAGGGCTACAATGAGCAGTTCTTC
TRBJ2-3,TRBV6-1,-,-,CASRTASTDTQYF,TGTGCCAGCAGAACAGCCAGCACAGATACGCAGTATTTT
TRBJ2-5,TRBV9,-,TRBD1,CASSVGDRGQETQYF,TGTGCCAGCAGCGTAGGGGACAGGGGGCAAGAGACCCAGTACTTC
TRBJ2-3,TRBV19,once,-,CASSIDPGADTQYF,TGTGCCAGTAGTATAGATCCCGGGGCAGATACGCAGTATTTT
TRBJ2-1,TRBV29-1,-,TRBD2,CSVTGTSTGGEQFF,TGCAGCGTAACCGGGACTAGCACGGGTGGTGAGCAGTTCTTC
TRBJ2-1,TRBV4-1,-,-,CASSQTGTGLSEQFF,TGCGCCAGCAGCCAGACCGGGACTGGTCTCTCTGAGCAGTTCTTC
TRBJ2-7,TRBV29-1,-,-,CSVPGGGRYEQYF,TGCAGCGTCCCCGGCGGGGGCAGGTACGAGCAGTACTTC
TRBJ2-7,TRBV28,-,-,CASKPPGQTYEQYF,TGTGCCAGCAAGCCCCCGGGACAAACCTACGAGCAGTACTTC
TRBJ2-7,TRBV5-1,-,-,CASSLDRAQGEQYF,TGCGCCAGCAGCTTGGACAGGGCCCAAGGCGAGCAGTACTTC
TRBJ2-3,TRBV7-4,-,TRBD2,CASSVGGLGTDTQYF,TGTGCCAGCAGCGTCGGTGGACTAGGCACAGATACGCAGTATTTT
TRBJ2-1,TRBV24-1,-,-,CATSAGSNEQFF,TGTGCCACCAGTGCCGGGTCCAATGAGCAGTTCTTC
TRBJ2-1,TRBV18,few,-,CASSPLWGDTSYNEQFF,TGTGCCAGCTCACCACTTTGGGGGGACACGAGCTACAATGAGCAGTTCTTC
TRBJ1-5,TRBV6-5,-,-,CAISYDSNQPQHF,TGTGCCATCAGTTACGACAGCAATCAGCCCCAGCATTTT
TRBJ2-7,TRBV3-1,-,TRBD1,CASSHGQGVSYEQYF,TGTGCCAGCAGCCACGGGCAGGGGGTAAGCTACGAGCAGTACTTC
TRBJ2-2,TRBV19,-,-,CASSTPGRDTGELFF,TGTGCCAGTAGTACTCCGGGACGGGACACCGGGGAGCTGTTTTTT
TRBJ2-1,TRBV4-1,-,TRBD1,CASSQRDRDDEQFF,TGCGCCAGCAGCCAGAGGGACAGGGATGATGAGCAGTTCTTC
TRBJ2-3,TRBV2,-,-,CASSEGDTQYF,TGTGCCAGCAGTGAGGGGGATACGCAGTATTTT
TRBJ2-7,TRBV3-1,-,TRBD1,CASSQPGQGGEQYF,TGTGCCAGCAGCCAACCGGGACAGGGCGGCGAGCAGTACTTC
TRBJ2-7,TRBV27,-,-,CAPRTRQPYEQYF,TGTGCCCCCCGGACGCGGCAGCCCTACGAGCAGTACTTC
TRBJ2-1,TRBV28,-,-,CASSLVAREQFF,TGTGCCAGCAGTTTGGTAGCGCGGGAGCAGTTCTTC
TRBJ1-6,TRBV11-3,once,TRBD1,CATGQGENSPLHF,TGTGCCACCGGACAGGGGGAAAATTCACCCCTCCACTTT
TRBJ2-7,TRBV11-3,-,-,CASSLDGADTSFYEQYF,TGTGCCAGCAGCTTAGATGGGGCGGACACCAGCTTCTACGAGCAGTACTTC
TRBJ2-1,TRBV7-2,-,-,CASSLAGGLNEQFF,TGTGCCAGCAGCTTAGCGGGGGGTCTGAATGAGCAGTTCTTC
TRBJ2-5,TRBV7-2,-,TRBD1,CASSSGDRAETQYF,TGTGCCAGCAGCTCAGGTGACAGGGCAGAGACCCAGTACTTC
TRBJ1-3,TRBV29-1,-,-,CSVEWGSGNTIYF,TGCAGCGTTGAGTGGGGCTCTGGAAACACCATATATTTT
TRBJ2-1,TRBV29-1,-,-,CSVEGASGAAYNEQFF,TGCAGCGTTGAGGGGGCTAGCGGAGCTGCCTACAATGAGCAGTTCTTC
TRBJ2-5,TRBV13,-,-,CASSPRTGVQTQYF,TGTGCCAGCAGCCCACGGACCGGCGTCCAGACCCAGTACTTC
TRBJ1-1,TRBV4-2,-,TRBD1,CASSHNDRDDTEAFF,TGTGCCAGCAGCCACAACGACAGGGATGACACTGAAGCTTTCTTT
TRBJ2-5,TRBV4-3,-,-,CASSHRLISETQYF,TGCGCCAGCAGCCACCGTCTCATTTCAGAGACCCAGTACTTC
TRBJ2-2,TRBV2,few,-,CASSGFNGELFF,TGTGCCAGTTCGGGGTTTAACGGGGAGCTGTTTTTT
TRBJ1-2,TRBV23-1,-,-,CASSDGYTF,TGCGCCAGCAGTGACGGCTACACCTTC
TRBJ2-7,TRBV11-1,-,-,CASRITGPYEQYF,TGTGCCAGCAGAATTACAGGGCCCTACGAGCAGTACTTC
TRBJ2-1,TRBV15,-,TRBD2,CATSREGLAGDLAEQFF,TGTGCCACCAGCAGAGAGGGACTAGCGGGAGATTTGGCTGAGCAGTTCTTC
TRBJ2-4,TRBV5-1,-,TRBD2,CASSLGSGSPNIQYF,TGCGCCAGCAGCTTAGGAAGCGGGAGTCCAAACATTCAGTACTTC
TRBJ2-1,TRBV3-1,-,-,CASSPQGTEQFF,TGTGCCAGCAGCCCACAGGGAACTGAGCAGTTCTTC
TRBJ2-1,TRBV11-1,once,TRBD2,CASSRTSGEYNEQFF,TGTGCCAGCAGCCGGACTAGCGGGGAGTACAATGAGCAGTTCTTC
TRBJ2-7,TRBV29-1,-,-,CSVVFPGTSSSYEQYF,TGCAGCGTTGTTTTTCCCGGGACATCGAGCTCCTACGAGCAGTACTTC